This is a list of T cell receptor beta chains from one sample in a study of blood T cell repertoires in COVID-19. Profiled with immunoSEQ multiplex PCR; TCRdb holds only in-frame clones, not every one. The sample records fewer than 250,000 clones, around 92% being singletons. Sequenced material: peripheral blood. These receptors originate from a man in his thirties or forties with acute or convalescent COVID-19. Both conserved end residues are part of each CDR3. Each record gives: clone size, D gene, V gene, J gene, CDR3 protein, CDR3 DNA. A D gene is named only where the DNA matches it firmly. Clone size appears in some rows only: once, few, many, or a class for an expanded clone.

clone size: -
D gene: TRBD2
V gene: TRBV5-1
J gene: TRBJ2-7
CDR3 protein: CASARIAGNYEQYF
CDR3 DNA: TGCGCCAGCGCTCGGATAGCGGGTAACTACGAGCAGTACTTC

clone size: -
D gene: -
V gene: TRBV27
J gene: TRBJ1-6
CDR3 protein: CASSLSATYNSPLHF
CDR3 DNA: TGTGCCAGCAGTTTATCAGCCACCTATAATTCACCCCTCCACTTT

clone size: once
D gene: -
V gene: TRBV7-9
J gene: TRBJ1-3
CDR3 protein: CASSNKQRSGNTIYF
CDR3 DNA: TGTGCCAGCAGCAACAAACAGAGATCAGGGAACACCATATATTTT

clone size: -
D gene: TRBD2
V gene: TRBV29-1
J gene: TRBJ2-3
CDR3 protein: CSVAGRGNTDTQYF
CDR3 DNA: TGCAGCGTTGCAGGGCGGGGGAACACAGATACGCAGTATTTT

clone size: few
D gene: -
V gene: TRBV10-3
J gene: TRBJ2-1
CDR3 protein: CAIRLASSNEQFF
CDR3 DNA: TGTGCCATCAGGCTCGCTAGCTCAAATGAGCAGTTCTTC

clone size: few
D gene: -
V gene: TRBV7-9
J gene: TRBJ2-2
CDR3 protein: CASSLMTGATGELFF
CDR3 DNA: TGTGCCAGCAGCCTAATGACTGGGGCCACCGGGGAGCTGTTTTTT

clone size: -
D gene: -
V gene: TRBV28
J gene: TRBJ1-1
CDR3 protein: CASRPYRAITEAFF
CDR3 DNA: TGTGCCAGCAGACCGTACCGAGCGATTACTGAAGCTTTCTTT

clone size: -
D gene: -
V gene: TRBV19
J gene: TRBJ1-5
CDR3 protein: CASSNREAQPQHF
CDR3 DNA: TGTGCCAGTAGTAACCGGGAGGCTCAGCCCCAGCATTTT

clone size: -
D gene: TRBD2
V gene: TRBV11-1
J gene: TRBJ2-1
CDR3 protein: CASSFPTSGSNEQFF
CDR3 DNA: TGTGCCAGCAGCTTTCCCACTAGCGGTTCTAATGAGCAGTTCTTC

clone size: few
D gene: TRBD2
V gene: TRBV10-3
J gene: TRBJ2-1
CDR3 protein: CAISERGLLAGGPSTYNEQFF
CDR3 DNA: TGTGCCATCAGTGAGAGGGGACTACTAGCGGGAGGGCCCTCGACTTACAATGAGCAGTTCTTC

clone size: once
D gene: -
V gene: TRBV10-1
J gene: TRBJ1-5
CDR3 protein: CASSAHRGGEGQPQHF
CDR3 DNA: TGCGCCAGCAGTGCCCACCGGGGAGGGGAGGGTCAGCCCCAGCATTTT

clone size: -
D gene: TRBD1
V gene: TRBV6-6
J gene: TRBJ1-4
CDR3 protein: CASSLTRGRSAGEKLFF
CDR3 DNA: TGTGCCAGCAGTCTCACCAGGGGGCGGTCGGCGGGTGAAAAACTGTTTTTT